A selection of T cell receptor beta chains follows, all from one sample in a study of T cells after yellow fever vaccination. TCRdb reanalysed the 5' RACE reads using MiXCR and keeps one entry per CDR3 protein. The sample shows hundreds of thousands of distinct CDR3 sequences, around 20% of them seen only once. Source: PBMCs, taken before the yellow fever booster vaccination. All receptors come from a man younger than 35 who received the YFV17D yellow fever vaccine. Both conserved end residues are part of each CDR3. D genes are given only for firm matches. Clone size is shown for a subset of rows, as once, few, many or a class of expanded clone.

TRBJ1-2	TRBV30	15	.	.	TGTGCCTGGAGGCCCCCGGGGGGCGCGGGATATGGCTACACCTTC	CAWRPPGGAGYGYTF
TRBJ2-3	TRBV5-1	14	few	.	TGCGCCAGCAGCTCCTACCGGGCGACAGATACGCAGTATTTT	CASSSYRATDTQYF
TRBJ2-1	TRBV7-9	14	few	.	TGTGCCAGCAGCTTGGGGGGGGCGCGAGGTGAGCAGTTCTTC	CASSLGGARGEQFF
TRBJ1-1	TRBV5-1	13	few	.	TGCGCCAGCAGCTTCGAAGCCTACACTGAAGCTTTCTTT	CASSFEAYTEAFF
TRBJ2-5	TRBV18	16	.	TRBD2	TGTGCCAGCTCACCAACTTTAGCGGGAGGCCATGAGACCCAGTACTTC	CASSPTLAGGHETQYF
TRBJ2-7	TRBV4-3	15	.	.	TGCGCCAGCAGCCAAGAAGGGAAGGGGGTCTACGAGCAGTACTTC	CASSQEGKGVYEQYF
TRBJ1-2	TRBV11-2	15	.	.	TGTGCCAGCAGCTTAATAGCAGGGGATCTGTATGGCTACACCTTC	CASSLIAGDLYGYTF
TRBJ1-2	TRBV11-2	15	few	.	TGTGCCAGCAGCTTAAGGGCAGCACAGCGAGATGGCTACACCTTC	CASSLRAAQRDGYTF
TRBJ2-1	TRBV20-1	13	few	.	TGCAGTGCTAGCGGGGGCCCCTACAATGAGCAGTTCTTC	CSASGGPYNEQFF
TRBJ2-2	TRBV6-5	15	few	.	TGTGCCAGCAGTTATCTCATGTCGAACACCGGGGAGCTGTTTTTT	CASSYLMSNTGELFF
TRBJ2-2	TRBV11-2	13	.	.	TGTGCCAGCAGCCTGAGATTTGGCGGGGAGCTGTTTTTT	CASSLRFGGELFF
TRBJ2-7	TRBV11-2	13	.	.	TGTGCCAGCAGCTTAGTAGCTGACTACGAGCAGTACTTC	CASSLVADYEQYF
TRBJ2-2	TRBV7-8	18	few	TRBD2	TGTGCCAGCAGCTTAGTGCTCGCGGGGGGGCCCGACACCGGGGAGCTGTTTTTT	CASSLVLAGGPDTGELFF
TRBJ2-1	TRBV6-5	14	.	.	TGTGCCAGCAGTTACTCGGGGCGTTGGGGGGAGCAGTTCTTC	CASSYSGRWGEQFF
TRBJ1-2	TRBV4-1	16	.	TRBD1	TGCGCCAGCAGCCAAGTTGGACAGGGGACGGGGATTGGCTACACCTTC	CASSQVGQGTGIGYTF
TRBJ2-1	TRBV27	15	.	.	TGTGCCAGCAGCCGAGACTTTAGCTCCTACAATGAGCAGTTCTTC	CASSRDFSSYNEQFF
TRBJ2-1	TRBV18	21	.	.	TGTGCCAGCTCATCGGCCTCCGGGACTTTAGGGCGGATTAGCTCCTACAATGAGCAGTTCTTC	CASSSASGTLGRISSYNEQFF
TRBJ2-6	TRBV6-2/TRBV6-3	16	.	TRBD1	TGTGCCAGCAGTTGGACAGGGGGCTCTGGGGCCAACGTCCTGACTTTC	CASSWTGGSGANVLTF
TRBJ2-5	TRBV4-1	19	.	TRBD2	TGCGCCAGCAGCCAAGACTGGGTTAGTAATAGCGGGAACCAAGAGACCCAGTACTTC	CASSQDWVSNSGNQETQYF
TRBJ2-7	TRBV7-2	13	many	TRBD1	TGTGCCAGCAGCTTAACAGGGGGCCACGAGCAGTACTTC	CASSLTGGHEQYF
TRBJ1-5	TRBV4-1	16	.	.	TGCGCCAGCAGCCAGAGCCCCTTCAAGGGCAATCAGCCCCAGCATTTT	CASSQSPFKGNQPQHF
TRBJ2-7	TRBV18	14	few	TRBD1	TGTGCCAGCTCCGGGACAGTAGATGCCTACGAGCAGTACTTC	CASSGTVDAYEQYF
TRBJ1-5	TRBV27	13	.	.	TGTGCCAGCAGTTCACAGGGCGATCAGCCCCAGCATTTT	CASSSQGDQPQHF
TRBJ2-3	TRBV6-1	13	few	.	TGTGCCAGCAGCAATGGCAGGGAAGATACGCAGTATTTT	CASSNGREDTQYF
TRBJ1-1	TRBV5-1	14	few	TRBD1	TGCGCCAGCAGTTCAGGGGGTGAGAACACTGAAGCTTTCTTT	CASSSGGENTEAFF
TRBJ2-3	TRBV4-3	20	.	TRBD1	TGCGCCAGCAGCCAAGACCCCTCTTATGGGACAGGAGAAGGCACAGATACGCAGTATTTT	CASSQDPSYGTGEGTDTQYF
TRBJ2-2	TRBV7-3	16	few	TRBD1	TGTGCCAGCAGCTCTCGGACAGGGGGAAACACCGGGGAGCTGTTTTTT	CASSSRTGGNTGELFF
TRBJ2-7	TRBV7-9	16	.	.	TGTGCCAGCAGCTTAGGGGAGGCAGGAGGATCCTACGAGCAGTACTTC	CASSLGEAGGSYEQYF
TRBJ2-7	TRBV12-3/TRBV12-4	12	.	.	TGTGCCAGCAGTTTCCTAGACTACGAGCAGTACTTC	CASSFLDYEQYF
TRBJ2-5	TRBV4-1	16	.	.	TGCGCCAGCAGCCAAGTAGGGGGGGACAGGCCAGAGACCCAGTACTTC	CASSQVGGDRPETQYF
TRBJ1-3	TRBV4-3	17	few	.	TGCGCCAGCAGCCCTGGGACCGGGGAGCTGTCTGGAAACACCATATATTTT	CASSPGTGELSGNTIYF
TRBJ2-3	TRBV7-9	16	.	TRBD2	TGTGCCAGCAGGGTAACTAGCGGGGCAAGCACAGATACGCAGTATTTT	CASRVTSGASTDTQYF
TRBJ2-2	TRBV28	16	.	TRBD1	TGTGCCAGCAGTAGCGTCGGGACAGGGGTCACCGGGGAGCTGTTTTTT	CASSSVGTGVTGELFF
TRBJ2-3	TRBV19	16	.	TRBD2	TGTGCCAGTAGTATAAGGGGAGGGCGGCACACAGATACGCAGTATTTT	CASSIRGGRHTDTQYF
TRBJ1-1	TRBV12-3/TRBV12-4	12	.	.	TGTGCCAGCAGTTTTCTTGGATCTGAAGCTTTCTTT	CASSFLGSEAFF
TRBJ2-7	TRBV6-2/TRBV6-3	16	few	.	TGTGCCAGCAGTTACCGTCCGGGGGCCCCGTTTTACGAGCAGTACTTC	CASSYRPGAPFYEQYF
TRBJ2-1	TRBV6-4	13	.	.	TGTGCCAGCAGTGACGTTGGGCTAGCGGAGCAGTTCTTC	CASSDVGLAEQFF
TRBJ2-2	TRBV12-3/TRBV12-4	14	many	.	TGTGCCAGCAGTCGCCAGCGGAACACCGGGGAGCTGTTTTTT	CASSRQRNTGELFF
TRBJ2-4	TRBV7-8	17	many	.	TGTGCCAGCAGCTTGGGGCCCCTATCCGGGTCCAAAAACATTCAGTACTTC	CASSLGPLSGSKNIQYF
TRBJ2-3	TRBV7-6	13	few	.	TGTGCCAGCAGCGGACCTTTGGGAGATACGCAGTATTTT	CASSGPLGDTQYF
TRBJ1-1	TRBV20-1	13	few	.	TGCAGTGCTAGAGATACGGGGAACTCTGAAGCTTTCTTT	CSARDTGNSEAFF
TRBJ2-5	TRBV7-3	14	.	.	TGTGCCAGCAGCTTGAATGGGGGCTTGGAGACCCAGTACTTC	CASSLNGGLETQYF
TRBJ2-3	TRBV7-3	15	few	TRBD1	TGTGCCAGCAGCTTGTCCGGGACAGCAGCAGATACGCAGTATTTT	CASSLSGTAADTQYF
TRBJ1-2	TRBV20-1	15	.	.	TGCAGTGCTGCTTTATTTGGCGAAGCTAACTATGGCTACACCTTC	CSAALFGEANYGYTF
TRBJ2-3	TRBV29-1	15	.	TRBD2	TGCAGCGTTTTAGGTCCTGTGCGGGGGGCAGATACGCAGTATTTT	CSVLGPVRGADTQYF
TRBJ2-3	TRBV11-3	15	few	.	TGTGCCAGCAGCTTTTCCCCCGAAGCAACAGATACGCAGTATTTT	CASSFSPEATDTQYF
TRBJ2-3	TRBV11-3	13	.	.	TGTGCCAGCAGCTCTCTCCTAGAGAATACGCAGTATTTT	CASSSLLENTQYF
TRBJ1-6	TRBV25-1	15	few	TRBD1	TGTGCCAGCAGTGAAGTTGGGACAGGGTTATCACCCCTCCACTTT	CASSEVGTGLSPLHF